The entry below gives a single TCR beta chain sequence along with its context. In the study's own analysis: Amplifying reference gene primers gave estimates of nucleated cell counts. Produced via immunoSEQ multiplex PCR; TCRdb's table is partial and in-frame only. V, J and clone size are taken as reported in that table, and D and trimming were inferred from the DNA itself. The data contain about 78,000 clones, roughly 88% of them seen just once; the ten biggest clones take up around 0.96%. The source of the sample is a study of blood T cell repertoires in COVID-19. For the study at large: Collection of acute and convalescent COVID-19 samples took place in the United States, Italy and Spain. T cells, B-cell-depleted T cells, or PBMCs supplied cDNA or gDNA.

The source material was peripheral blood. The clonotype originates from a woman between 45 and 60 years old in a cohort sampled during active COVID-19.

CDR3 DNA sequence: TGTGCCAGCAGCTTAACTAGCGGGAACCAAGAGACCCAGTACTTC. It yields the protein CASSLTSGNQETQYF. The chain couples TRBV11-1 to TRBJ2-5, with 10 positions matching TRBD2. Germline lookup yields CDR1 SGHAT and CDR2 FQDESV (reference sequence). This CDR3 is built from 15 residues. With 2 bases clipped from V and 0 bases from J, the junction kept 0 bases outside the gene matches.